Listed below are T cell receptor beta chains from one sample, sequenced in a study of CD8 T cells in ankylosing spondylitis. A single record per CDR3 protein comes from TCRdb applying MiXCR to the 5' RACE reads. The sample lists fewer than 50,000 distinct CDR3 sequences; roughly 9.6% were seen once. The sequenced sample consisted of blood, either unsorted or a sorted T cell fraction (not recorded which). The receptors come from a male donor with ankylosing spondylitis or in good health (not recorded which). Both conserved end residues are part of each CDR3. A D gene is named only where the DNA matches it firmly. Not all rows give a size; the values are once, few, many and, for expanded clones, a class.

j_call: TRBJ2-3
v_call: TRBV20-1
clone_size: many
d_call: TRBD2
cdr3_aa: CSARMKGLAGLNTQYF
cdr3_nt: TGCAGTGCTAGAATGAAGGGGCTAGCGGGGCTTAATACGCAGTATTTT

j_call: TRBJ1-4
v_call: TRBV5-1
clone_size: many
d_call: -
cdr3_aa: CASSLAGGPSEKLFF
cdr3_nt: TGCGCCAGCAGCTTGGCGGGGGGGCCTTCCGAAAAACTGTTTTTT

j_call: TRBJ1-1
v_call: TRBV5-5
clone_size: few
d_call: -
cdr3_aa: CASSPPGGGNTEAFF
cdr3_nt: TGTGCCAGCAGCCCGCCGGGGGGGGGGAACACTGAAGCTTTCTTT

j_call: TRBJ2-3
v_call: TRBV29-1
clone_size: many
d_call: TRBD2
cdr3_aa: CSVESGGGTDTQYF
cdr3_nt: TGCAGCGTTGAAAGCGGGGGGGGCACAGATACGCAGTATTTT

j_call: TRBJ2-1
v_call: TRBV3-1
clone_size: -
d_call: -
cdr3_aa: CASSHGGQAYNEQFF
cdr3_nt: TGTGCCAGCAGCCACGGGGGGCAGGCCTACAATGAGCAGTTCTTC

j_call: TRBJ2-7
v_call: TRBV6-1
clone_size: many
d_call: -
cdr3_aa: CASSEAGQIPTYEQYF
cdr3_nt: TGTGCCAGCAGTGAAGCCGGACAGATCCCGACCTACGAGCAGTACTTC

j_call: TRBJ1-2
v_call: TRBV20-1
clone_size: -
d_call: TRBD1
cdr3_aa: CSATQGGYGYTF
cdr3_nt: TGCAGTGCCACGCAGGGGGGGTATGGCTACACCTTC

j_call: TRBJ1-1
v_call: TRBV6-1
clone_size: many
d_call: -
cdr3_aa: CASTYSQVNTEAFF
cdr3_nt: TGTGCCAGCACCTACAGCCAAGTGAACACTGAAGCTTTCTTT

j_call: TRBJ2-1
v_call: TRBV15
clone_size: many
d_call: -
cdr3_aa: CATRQVLYNEQFF
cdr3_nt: TGTGCCACAAGACAGGTACTCTACAATGAGCAGTTCTTC

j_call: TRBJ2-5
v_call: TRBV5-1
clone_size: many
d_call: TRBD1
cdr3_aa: CASSPDRGYLLETQYF
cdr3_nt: TGCGCCAGCAGCCCAGACAGGGGGTACCTTTTGGAGACCCAGTACTTC

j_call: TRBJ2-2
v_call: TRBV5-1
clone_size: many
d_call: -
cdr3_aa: CASSVERSRGTGELFF
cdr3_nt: TGCGCCAGCAGCGTAGAACGCTCTCGGGGCACCGGGGAGCTGTTTTTT

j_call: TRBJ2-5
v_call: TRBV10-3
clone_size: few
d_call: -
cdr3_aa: CAIRGDQGSQETQYF
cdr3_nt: TGTGCCATCAGAGGTGACCAGGGTAGCCAAGAGACCCAGTACTTC

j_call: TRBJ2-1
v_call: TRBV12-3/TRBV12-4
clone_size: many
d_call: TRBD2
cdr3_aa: CASSWTSLEQFF
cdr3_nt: TGTGCCAGCAGTTGGACTAGCCTTGAGCAGTTCTTC

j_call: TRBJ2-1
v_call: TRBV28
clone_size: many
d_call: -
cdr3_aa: CASSLSGSYNEQFF
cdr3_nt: TGTGCCAGCAGTTTATCGGGATCCTACAATGAGCAGTTCTTC

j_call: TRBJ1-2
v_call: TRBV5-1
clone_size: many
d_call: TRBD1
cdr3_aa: CASSSQTGGAGGYTF
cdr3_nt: TGCGCCAGCAGCTCCCAGACAGGGGGTGCGGGTGGCTACACCTTC

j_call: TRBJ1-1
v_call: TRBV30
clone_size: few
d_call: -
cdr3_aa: CAWSVPNTEAFF
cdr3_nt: TGTGCCTGGAGTGTCCCGAACACTGAAGCTTTCTTT

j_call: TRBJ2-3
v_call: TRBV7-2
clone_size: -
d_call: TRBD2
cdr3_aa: CASSLAGITDTQYF
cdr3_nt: TGTGCCAGCAGCCTAGCGGGTATCACAGATACGCAGTATTTT

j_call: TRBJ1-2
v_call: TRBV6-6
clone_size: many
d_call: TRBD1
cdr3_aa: CASSQGAADGYTF
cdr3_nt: TGTGCCAGCAGTCAGGGGGCGGCTGATGGCTACACCTTC

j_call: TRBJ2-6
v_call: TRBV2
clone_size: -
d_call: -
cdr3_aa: CASSEWGAGGANVLTF
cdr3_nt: TGTGCCAGCAGTGAATGGGGGGCGGGAGGGGCCAACGTCCTGACTTTC

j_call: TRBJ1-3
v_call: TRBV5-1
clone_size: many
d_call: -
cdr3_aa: CASSLDRLSGNTIYF
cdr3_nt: TGCGCCAGCAGCTTGGACCGACTCTCTGGAAACACCATATATTTT

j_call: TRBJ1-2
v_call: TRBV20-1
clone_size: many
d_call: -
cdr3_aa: CSASRQLSLYGYTF
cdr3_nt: TGCAGTGCTAGCAGGCAGTTAAGCCTTTATGGCTACACCTTC

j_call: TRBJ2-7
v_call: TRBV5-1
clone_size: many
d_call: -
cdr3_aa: CASSFTRNSYEQYF
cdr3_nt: TGCGCCAGCAGCTTTACACGCAATTCCTACGAGCAGTACTTC

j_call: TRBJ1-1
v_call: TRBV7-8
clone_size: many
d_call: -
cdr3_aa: CASSLGGTQNTEAFF
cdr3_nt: TGTGCCAGCAGCTTAGGAGGGACACAGAACACTGAAGCTTTCTTT

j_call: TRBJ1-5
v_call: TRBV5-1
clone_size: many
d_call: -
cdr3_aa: CASSFGPDQPQHF
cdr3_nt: TGCGCCAGCAGCTTCGGGCCGGATCAGCCCCAGCATTTT

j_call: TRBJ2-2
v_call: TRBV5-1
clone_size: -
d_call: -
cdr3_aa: CASSLERGTGELFF
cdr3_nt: TGCGCCAGCAGCTTGGAAAGGGGAACCGGGGAGCTGTTTTTT

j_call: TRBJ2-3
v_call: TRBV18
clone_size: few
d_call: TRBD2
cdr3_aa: CASSPFSGGDLTDTQYF
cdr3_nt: TGTGCCAGCTCACCATTCAGCGGGGGAGACCTCACAGATACGCAGTATTTT

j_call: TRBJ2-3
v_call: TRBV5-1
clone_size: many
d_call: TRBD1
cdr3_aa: CASNRGRHTDTQYF
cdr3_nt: TGCGCCAGCAACAGGGGGCGACACACAGATACGCAGTATTTT

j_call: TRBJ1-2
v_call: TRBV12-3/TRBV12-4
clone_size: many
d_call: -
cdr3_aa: CASSFNLQGIGYTF
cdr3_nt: TGTGCCAGCTCCTTTAACCTACAGGGAATTGGCTACACCTTC

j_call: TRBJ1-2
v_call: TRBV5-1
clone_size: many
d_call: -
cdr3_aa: CASSTGSNYGYTF
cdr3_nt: TGCGCCAGCAGTACCGGCTCTAACTATGGCTACACCTTC

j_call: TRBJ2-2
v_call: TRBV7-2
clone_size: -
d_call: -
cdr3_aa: CASSHPGTGELFF
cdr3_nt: TGTGCCAGCAGCCACCCGGGGACCGGGGAGCTGTTTTTT

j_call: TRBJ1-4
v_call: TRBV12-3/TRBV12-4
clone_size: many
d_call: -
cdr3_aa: CASSYENEKLFF
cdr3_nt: TGTGCCAGCAGTTACGAAAATGAAAAACTGTTTTTT

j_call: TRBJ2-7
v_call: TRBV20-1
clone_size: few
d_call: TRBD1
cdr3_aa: CSAFTARDRGHF
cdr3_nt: TGCAGTGCGTTCACCGCCCGGGACAGGGGGCACTTC

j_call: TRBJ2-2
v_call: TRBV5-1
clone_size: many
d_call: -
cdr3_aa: CASSLVVPGQVPFAGELFF
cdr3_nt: TGCGCCAGCAGCTTGGTCGTACCGGGCCAGGTCCCTTTCGCCGGGGAGCTGTTTTTT

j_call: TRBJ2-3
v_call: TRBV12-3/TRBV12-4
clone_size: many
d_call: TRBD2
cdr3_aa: CASSLSRLAGQYF
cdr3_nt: TGTGCCAGCAGTTTGTCTAGGCTAGCGGGGCAATATTTT

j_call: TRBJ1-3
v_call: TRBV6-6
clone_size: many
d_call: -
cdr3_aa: CASSYSVSSGNTIYF
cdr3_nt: TGTGCCAGCAGTTACTCAGTCAGCTCTGGAAACACCATATATTTT

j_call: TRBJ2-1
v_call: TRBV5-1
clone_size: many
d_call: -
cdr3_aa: CASSLYGARDPSYNEQFF
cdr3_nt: TGCGCCAGCAGCTTGTATGGTGCCCGGGACCCTTCCTACAATGAGCAGTTCTTC

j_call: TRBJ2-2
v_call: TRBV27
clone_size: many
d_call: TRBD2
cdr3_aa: CASSPLGLAVNTGELFF
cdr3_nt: TGTGCCAGCAGTCCCCTCGGACTAGCGGTCAACACCGGGGAGCTGTTTTTT

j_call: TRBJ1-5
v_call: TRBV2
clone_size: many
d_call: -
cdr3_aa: CASSASQGSNQPQHF
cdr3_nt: TGTGCCAGCAGTGCCTCCCAGGGCAGCAATCAGCCCCAGCATTTT

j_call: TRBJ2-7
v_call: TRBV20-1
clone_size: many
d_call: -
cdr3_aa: CSALESGAITYEQYF
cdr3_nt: TGCAGTGCTCTTGAGTCGGGGGCGATAACCTACGAGCAGTACTTC

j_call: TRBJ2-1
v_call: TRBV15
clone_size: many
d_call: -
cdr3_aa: CATSRLPTPRFYNEQFF
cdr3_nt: TGTGCCACCAGCAGACTCCCGACACCTCGATTCTACAATGAGCAGTTCTTC

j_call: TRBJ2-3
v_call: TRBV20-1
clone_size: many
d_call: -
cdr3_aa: CSARDRLSGTFTDTQYF
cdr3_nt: TGCAGTGCTAGAGACCGCCTCTCCGGGACATTCACAGATACGCAGTATTTT

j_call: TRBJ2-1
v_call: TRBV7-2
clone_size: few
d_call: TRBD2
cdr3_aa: CASSYPGLAGYNEQFF
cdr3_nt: TGTGCCAGCAGCTACCCGGGACTAGCGGGATACAATGAGCAGTTCTTC

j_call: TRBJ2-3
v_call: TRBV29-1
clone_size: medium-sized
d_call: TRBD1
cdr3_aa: CSVGQGIDTQYF
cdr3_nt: TGCAGCGTGGGACAGGGGATAGATACGCAGTATTTT

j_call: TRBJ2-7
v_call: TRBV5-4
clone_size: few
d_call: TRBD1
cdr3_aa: CASSLGTGFGYEQYF
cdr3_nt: TGTGCCAGCAGCTTGGGGACAGGGTTTGGCTACGAGCAGTACTTC

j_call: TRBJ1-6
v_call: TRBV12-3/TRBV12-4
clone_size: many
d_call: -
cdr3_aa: CASSLSEGSPLHF
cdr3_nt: TGTGCCAGCAGTTTGAGCGAGGGTTCACCCCTCCACTTT

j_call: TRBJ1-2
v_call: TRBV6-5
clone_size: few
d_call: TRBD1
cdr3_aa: CASRQTGAGYGYTF
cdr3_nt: TGTGCCAGCAGACAGACAGGGGCCGGCTATGGCTACACCTTC

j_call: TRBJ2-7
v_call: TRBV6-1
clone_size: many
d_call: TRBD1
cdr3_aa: CASRPTGLRYEQYF
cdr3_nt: TGTGCCAGCAGGCCGACAGGGTTAAGATACGAGCAGTACTTC

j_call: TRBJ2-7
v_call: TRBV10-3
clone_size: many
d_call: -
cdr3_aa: CAVGRDDHYEQYF
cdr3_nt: TGTGCCGTAGGACGGGATGACCACTACGAGCAGTACTTC

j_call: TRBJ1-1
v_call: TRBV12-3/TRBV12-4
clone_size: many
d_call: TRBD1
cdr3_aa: CASSLDIGQGGSFF
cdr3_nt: TGTGCCAGCAGTCTCGACATCGGACAGGGGGGGTCTTTCTTT

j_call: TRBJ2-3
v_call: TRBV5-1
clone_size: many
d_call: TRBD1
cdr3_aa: CASSLGTGGAVDTQYF
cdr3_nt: TGCGCCAGCAGCTTGGGGACAGGGGGCGCGGTAGATACGCAGTATTTT

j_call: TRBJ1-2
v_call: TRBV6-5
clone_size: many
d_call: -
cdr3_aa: CASKSNYGYTF
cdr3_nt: TGTGCCAGCAAAAGTAACTATGGCTACACCTTC

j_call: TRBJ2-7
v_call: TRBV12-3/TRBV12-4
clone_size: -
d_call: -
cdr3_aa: CASSSQPLEQYF
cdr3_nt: TGTGCCAGCAGTTCACAGCCCCTGGAGCAGTACTTC

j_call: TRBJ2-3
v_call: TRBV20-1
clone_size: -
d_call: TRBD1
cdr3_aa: CSARGGQGGSHTQYF
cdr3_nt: TGCAGTGCTAGAGGTGGACAGGGGGGGAGCCATACGCAGTATTTT